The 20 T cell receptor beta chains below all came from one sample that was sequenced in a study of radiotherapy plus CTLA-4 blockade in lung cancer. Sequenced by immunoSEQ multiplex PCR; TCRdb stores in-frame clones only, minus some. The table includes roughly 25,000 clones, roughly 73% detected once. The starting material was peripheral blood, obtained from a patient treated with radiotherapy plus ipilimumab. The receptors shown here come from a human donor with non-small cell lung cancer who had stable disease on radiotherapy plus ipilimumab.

CDR3 loop: CAWSEGRYEQYF. CDR3 sequence (DNA): TGTGCCTGGAGTGAGGGCCGGTACGAGCAGTACTTC. The chain employs TRBV30 and TRBJ2-7; D uncertain. The CDR3 is made up of 12 amino acids. From germline, CDR1 is GTSNPN and CDR2 SVGIG (reference sequence). The V and J ends lost 1 base and 4 bases respectively, with 8 bases between them.

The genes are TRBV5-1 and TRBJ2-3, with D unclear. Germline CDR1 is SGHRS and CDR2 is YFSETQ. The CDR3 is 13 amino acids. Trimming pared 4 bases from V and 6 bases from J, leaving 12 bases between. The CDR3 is CASSPPALDTQYF. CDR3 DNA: TGCGCCAGCAGCCCCCCGGCCCTGGATACGCAGTATTTT.

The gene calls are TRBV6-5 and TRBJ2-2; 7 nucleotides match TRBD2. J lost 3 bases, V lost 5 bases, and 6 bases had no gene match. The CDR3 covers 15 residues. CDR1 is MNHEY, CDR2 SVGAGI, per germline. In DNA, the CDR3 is TGTGCCAGCAGTAAGAGGGACTACCACACCGGGGAGCTGTTTTTT. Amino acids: CASSKRDYHTGELFF.

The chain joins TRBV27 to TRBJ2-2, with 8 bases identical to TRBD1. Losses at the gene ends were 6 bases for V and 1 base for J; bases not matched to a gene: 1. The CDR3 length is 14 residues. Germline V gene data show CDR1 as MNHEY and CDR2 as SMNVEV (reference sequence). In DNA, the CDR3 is TGTGCCAGCAGGGACAGGGTGAACACCGGGGAGCTGTTTTTT. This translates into CASRDRVNTGELFF.

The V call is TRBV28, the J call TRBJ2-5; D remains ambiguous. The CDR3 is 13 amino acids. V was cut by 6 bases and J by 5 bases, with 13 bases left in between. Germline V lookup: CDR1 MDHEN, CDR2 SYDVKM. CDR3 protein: CASSPQVRETQYF. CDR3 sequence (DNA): TGTGCCAGCAGCCCTCAGGTGAGGGAGACCCAGTACTTC.

The CDR3 DNA reads as TGCGCCAGCAGCTTGGCCGGAGACAGCTTCCAAGAGACCCAGTACTTC. It encodes CASSLAGDSFQETQYF. The chain uses TRBV5-1 and TRBJ2-5, with D maybe TRBD1 (5 bases). The CDR3 extends over 16 amino acids. Germline CDR1 SGHRS, CDR2 YFSETQ. V was pared by 0 bases and J by 1 base, with 13 bases between. Full variable domain (missing parts from reference TRBV5-1 and TRBJ2-5): KAGVTQTPRYLIKTRGQQVTLSCSPISGHRSVSWYQQTPGQGLQFLFEYFSETQRNKGNFPGRFSGRQFSNSRSEMNVSTLELGDSALYLCASSLAGDSFQETQYFGPGTRLLVL.

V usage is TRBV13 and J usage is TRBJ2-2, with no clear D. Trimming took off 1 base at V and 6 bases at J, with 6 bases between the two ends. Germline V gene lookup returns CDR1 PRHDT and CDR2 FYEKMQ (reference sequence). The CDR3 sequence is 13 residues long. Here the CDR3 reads CASSLDGAGELFF. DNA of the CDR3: TGTGCCAGCAGCTTAGATGGTGCCGGGGAGCTGTTTTTT. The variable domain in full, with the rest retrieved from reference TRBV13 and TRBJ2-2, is AAGVIQSPRHLIKEKRETATLKCYPIPRHDTVYWYQQGPGQDPQFLISFYEKMQSDKGSIPDRFSAQQFSDYHSELNMSSLELGDSALYFCASSLDGAGELFFGEGSRLTVL.

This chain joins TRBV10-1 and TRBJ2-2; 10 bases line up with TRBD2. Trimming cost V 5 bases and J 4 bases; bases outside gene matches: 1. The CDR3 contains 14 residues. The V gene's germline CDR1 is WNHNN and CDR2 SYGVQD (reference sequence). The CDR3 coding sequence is TGCGCCAGCAGTACTAGCGGGATCACCGGGGAGCTGTTTTTT. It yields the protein CASSTSGITGELFF.

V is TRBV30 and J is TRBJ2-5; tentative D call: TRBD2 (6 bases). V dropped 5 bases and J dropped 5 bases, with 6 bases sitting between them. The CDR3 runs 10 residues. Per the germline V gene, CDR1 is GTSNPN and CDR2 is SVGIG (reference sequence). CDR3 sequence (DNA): TGTGCCTGGGGGAGGGAGACCCAGTACTTC. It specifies CAWGRETQYF.

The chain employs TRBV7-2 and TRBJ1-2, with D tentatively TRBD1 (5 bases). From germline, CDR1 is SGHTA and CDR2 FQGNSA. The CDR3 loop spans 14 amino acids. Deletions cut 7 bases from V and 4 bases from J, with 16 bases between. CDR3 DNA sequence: TGTGCCAGCAACTCCGACGGGGCAGCCTATGGCTACACCTTC. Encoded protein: CASNSDGAAYGYTF.

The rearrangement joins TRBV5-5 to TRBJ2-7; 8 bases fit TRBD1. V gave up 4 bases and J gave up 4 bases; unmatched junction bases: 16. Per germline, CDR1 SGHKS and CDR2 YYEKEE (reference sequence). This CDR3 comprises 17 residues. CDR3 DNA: TGTGCCAGCAGCCCACCCAGGACAGGGCGGGGAATATACGAGCAGTACTTC. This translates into CASSPPRTGRGIYEQYF.

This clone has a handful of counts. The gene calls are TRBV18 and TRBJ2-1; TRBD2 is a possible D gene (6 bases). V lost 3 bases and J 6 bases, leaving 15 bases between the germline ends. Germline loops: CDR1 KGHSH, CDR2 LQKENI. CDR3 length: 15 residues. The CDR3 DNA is TGTGCCAGCTCACCCTCGGCGGGGCCCCTCAATGAGCAGTTCTTC. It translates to CASSPSAGPLNEQFF.

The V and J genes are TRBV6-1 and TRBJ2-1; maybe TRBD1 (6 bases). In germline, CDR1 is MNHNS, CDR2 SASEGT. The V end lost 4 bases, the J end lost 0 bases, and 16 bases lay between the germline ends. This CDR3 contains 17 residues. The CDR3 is CASSAQQGSSSYNEQFF. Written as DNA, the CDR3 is TGTGCCAGCAGTGCTCAACAGGGTTCGAGCTCCTACAATGAGCAGTTCTTC.

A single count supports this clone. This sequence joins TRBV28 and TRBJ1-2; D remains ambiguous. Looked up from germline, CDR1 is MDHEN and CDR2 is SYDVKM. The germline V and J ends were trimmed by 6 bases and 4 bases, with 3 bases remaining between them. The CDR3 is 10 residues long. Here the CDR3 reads CASRAYGYTF. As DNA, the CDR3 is TGTGCCAGCAGAGCCTATGGCTACACCTTC.

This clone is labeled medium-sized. The CDR3 loop reads CASSPRTGASYEQYF. The CDR3 nucleotides are TGTGCCAGCTCACCACGAACGGGGGCTTCCTACGAGCAGTACTTC. This chain uses TRBV18 with TRBJ2-7; possibly TRBD1 or TRBD2 for D (6 bases each). V lost 1 base and J 1 base, leaving 11 bases between the germline ends. This CDR3 comprises 15 residues. Germline assignment: CDR1 KGHSH and CDR2 LQKENI. Complete variable domain (other parts from reference TRBV18 and TRBJ2-7): NAGVMQNPRHLVRRRGQEARLRCSPMKGHSHVYWYRQLPEEGLKFMVYLQKENIIDESGMPKERFSAEFPKEGPSILRIQQVVRGDSAAYFCASSPRTGASYEQYFGPGTRLTVT.

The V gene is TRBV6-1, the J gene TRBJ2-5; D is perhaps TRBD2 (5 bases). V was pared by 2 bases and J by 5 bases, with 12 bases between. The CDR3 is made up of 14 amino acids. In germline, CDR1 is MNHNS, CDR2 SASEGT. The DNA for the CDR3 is TGTGCCAGCAGTGAACCCCCTAGCTATGAGACCCAGTACTTC. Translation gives CASSEPPSYETQYF.

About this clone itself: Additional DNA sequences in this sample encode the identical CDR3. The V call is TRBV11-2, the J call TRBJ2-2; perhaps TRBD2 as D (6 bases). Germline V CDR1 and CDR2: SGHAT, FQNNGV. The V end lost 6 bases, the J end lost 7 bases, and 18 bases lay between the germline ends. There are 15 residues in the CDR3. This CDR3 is CASRGWGFGGGELFF. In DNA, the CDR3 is TGTGCCAGCAGAGGTTGGGGCTTCGGGGGCGGGGAGCTGTTTTTT.

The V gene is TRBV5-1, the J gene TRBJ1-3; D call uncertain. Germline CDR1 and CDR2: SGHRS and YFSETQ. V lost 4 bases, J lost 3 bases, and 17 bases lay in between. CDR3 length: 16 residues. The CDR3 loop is CASSHDFWGGGNTIYF. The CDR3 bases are TGCGCCAGCAGCCATGACTTTTGGGGTGGTGGAAACACCATATATTTT.

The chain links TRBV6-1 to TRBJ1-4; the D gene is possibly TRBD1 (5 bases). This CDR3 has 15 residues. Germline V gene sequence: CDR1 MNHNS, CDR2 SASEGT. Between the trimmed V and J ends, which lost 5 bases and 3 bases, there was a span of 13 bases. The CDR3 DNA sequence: TGTGCCAGCAGTAAGGCAGGGATGGCTAATGAAAAACTGTTTTTT. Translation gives CASSKAGMANEKLFF.

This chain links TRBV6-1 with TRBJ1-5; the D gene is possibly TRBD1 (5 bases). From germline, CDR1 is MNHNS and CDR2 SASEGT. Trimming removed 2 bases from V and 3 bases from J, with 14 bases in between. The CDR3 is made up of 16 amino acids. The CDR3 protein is CASSERGWDFNQPQHF. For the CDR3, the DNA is TGTGCCAGCAGTGAAAGAGGGTGGGACTTCAATCAGCCCCAGCATTTT.